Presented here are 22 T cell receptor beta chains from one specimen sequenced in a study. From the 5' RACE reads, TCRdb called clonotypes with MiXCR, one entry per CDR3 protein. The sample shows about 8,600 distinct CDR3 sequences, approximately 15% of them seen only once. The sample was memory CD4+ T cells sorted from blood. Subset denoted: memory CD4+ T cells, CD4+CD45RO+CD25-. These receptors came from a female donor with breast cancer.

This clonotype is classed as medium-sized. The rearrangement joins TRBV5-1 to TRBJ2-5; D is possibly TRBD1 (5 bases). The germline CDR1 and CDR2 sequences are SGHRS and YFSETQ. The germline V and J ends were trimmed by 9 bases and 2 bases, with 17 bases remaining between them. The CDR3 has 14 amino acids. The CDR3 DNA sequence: TGCGCCACCAAACCAGGGCTTCTTCAAGAGACCCAGTACTTC. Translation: CATKPGLLQETQYF.

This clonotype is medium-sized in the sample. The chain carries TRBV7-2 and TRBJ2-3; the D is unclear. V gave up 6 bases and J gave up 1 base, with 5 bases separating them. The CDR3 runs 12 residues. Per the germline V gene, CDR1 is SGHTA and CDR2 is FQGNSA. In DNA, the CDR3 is TGTGCCAGCAGTCTACGCACAGATACGCAGTATTTT. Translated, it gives CASSLRTDTQYF. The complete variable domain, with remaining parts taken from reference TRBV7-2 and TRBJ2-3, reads GAGVSQSPSNKVTEKGKDVELRCDPISGHTALYWYRQSLGQGLEFLIYFQGNSAPDKSGLPSDRFSAERTGGSVSTLTIQRTQQEDSAVYLCASSLRTDTQYFGPGTRLTVL.

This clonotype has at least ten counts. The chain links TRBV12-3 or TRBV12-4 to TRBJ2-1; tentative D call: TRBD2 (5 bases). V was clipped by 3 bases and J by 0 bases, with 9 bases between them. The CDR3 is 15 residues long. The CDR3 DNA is TGTGCCAGCAGTTTTCGAACTAGCTCCTACAATGAGCAGTTCTTC. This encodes CASSFRTSSYNEQFF.

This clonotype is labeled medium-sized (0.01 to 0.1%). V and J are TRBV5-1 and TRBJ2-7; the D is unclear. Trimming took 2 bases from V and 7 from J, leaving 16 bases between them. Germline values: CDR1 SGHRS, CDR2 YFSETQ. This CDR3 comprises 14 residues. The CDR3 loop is CASSFTVPTEEQYF. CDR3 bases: TGCGCCAGCAGCTTTACGGTACCTACGGAAGAGCAGTACTTC.

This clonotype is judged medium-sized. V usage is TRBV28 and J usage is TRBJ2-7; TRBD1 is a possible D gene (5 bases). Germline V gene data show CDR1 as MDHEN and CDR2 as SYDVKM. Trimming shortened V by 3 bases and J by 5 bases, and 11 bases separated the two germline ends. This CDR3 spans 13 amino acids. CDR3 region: CASSFGGAHEQYF. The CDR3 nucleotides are TGTGCCAGCAGTTTCGGTGGGGCCCACGAGCAGTACTTC.

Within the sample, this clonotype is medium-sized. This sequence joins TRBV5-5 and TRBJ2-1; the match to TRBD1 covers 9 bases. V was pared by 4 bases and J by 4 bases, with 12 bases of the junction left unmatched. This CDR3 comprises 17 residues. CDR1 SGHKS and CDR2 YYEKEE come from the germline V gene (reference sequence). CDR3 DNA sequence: TGTGCCAGCAGCCCCCCCCCCGGGACAGGGTTATACAATGAGCAGTTCTTC. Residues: CASSPPPGTGLYNEQFF.

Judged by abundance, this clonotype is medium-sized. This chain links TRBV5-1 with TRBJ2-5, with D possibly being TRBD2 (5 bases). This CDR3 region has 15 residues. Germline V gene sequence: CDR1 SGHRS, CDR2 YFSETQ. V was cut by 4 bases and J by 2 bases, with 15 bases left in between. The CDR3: CASSPQVGEQETQYF. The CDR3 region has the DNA TGCGCCAGCAGCCCCCAGGTGGGAGAACAAGAGACCCAGTACTTC.

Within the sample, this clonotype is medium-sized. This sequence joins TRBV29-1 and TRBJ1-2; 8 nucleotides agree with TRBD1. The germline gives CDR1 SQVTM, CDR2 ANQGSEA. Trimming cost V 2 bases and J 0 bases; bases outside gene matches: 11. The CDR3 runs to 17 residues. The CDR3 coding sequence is TGCAGCGTTGAAAATATTCCCGGGACAGGAACTAACTATGGCTACACCTTC. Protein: CSVENIPGTGTNYGYTF.

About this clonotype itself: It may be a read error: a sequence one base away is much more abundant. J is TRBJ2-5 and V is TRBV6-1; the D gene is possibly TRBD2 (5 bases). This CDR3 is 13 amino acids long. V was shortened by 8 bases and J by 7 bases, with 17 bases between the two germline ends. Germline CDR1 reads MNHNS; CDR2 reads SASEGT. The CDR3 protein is CASLRGFGGTQYF. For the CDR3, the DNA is TGTGCCAGCCTAAGAGGGTTCGGCGGGACCCAGTACTTC.

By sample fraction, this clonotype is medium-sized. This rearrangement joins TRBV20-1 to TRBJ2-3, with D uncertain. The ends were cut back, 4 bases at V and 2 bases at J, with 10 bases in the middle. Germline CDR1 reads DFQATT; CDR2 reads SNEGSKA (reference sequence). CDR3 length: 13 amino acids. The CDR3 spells CSATPAVTDTQYF. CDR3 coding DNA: TGCAGTGCTACCCCCGCGGTCACAGATACGCAGTATTTT.

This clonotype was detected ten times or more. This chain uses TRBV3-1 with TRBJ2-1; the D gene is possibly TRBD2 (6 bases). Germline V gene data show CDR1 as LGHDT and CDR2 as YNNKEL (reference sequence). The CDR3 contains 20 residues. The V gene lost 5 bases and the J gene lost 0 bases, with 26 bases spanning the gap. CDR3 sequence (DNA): TGTGCCAGCAGCGACCGTACACCTTATAGCGGCTATAACTCCTACAATGAGCAGTTCTTC. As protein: CASSDRTPYSGYNSYNEQFF.

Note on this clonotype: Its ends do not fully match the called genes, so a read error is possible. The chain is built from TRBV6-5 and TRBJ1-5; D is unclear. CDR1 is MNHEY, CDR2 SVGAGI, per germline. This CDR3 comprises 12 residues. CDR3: CASSPGRRPQHF. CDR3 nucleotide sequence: TGTGCCAGCAGTCCGGGTAGGCGGCCCCAGCACTTT.

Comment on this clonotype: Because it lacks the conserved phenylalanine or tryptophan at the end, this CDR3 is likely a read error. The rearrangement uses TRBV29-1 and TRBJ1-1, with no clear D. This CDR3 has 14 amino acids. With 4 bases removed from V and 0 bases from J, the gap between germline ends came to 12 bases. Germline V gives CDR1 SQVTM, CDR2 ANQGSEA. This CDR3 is CSVAMEVLNTEAFL. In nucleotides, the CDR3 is TGCAGCGTTGCTATGGAGGTTCTGAACACTGAAGCTTTCCTT.

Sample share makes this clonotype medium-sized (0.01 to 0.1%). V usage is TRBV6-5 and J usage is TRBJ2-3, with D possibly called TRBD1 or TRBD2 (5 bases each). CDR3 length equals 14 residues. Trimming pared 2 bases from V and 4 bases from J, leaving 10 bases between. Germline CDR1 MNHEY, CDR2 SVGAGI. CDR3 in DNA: TGTGCCAGCAGTTACCGGGGCAACCCAGATACGCAGTATTTT. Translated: CASSYRGNPDTQYF.

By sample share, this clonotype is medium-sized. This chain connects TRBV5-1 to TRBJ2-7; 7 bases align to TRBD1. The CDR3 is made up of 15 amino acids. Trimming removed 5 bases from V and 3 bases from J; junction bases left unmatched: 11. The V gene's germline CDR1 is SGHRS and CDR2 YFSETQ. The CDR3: CASRPRTGPLYEQYF. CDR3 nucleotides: TGCGCCAGCAGGCCTCGGACAGGCCCACTCTACGAGCAGTACTTC.

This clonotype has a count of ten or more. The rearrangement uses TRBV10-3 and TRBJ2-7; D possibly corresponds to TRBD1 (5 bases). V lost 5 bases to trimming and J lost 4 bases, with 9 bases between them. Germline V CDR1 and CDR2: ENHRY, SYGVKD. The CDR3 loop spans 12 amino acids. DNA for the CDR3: TGTGCCATCAGTTTATCAGGGTACGAGCAGTACTTC. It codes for CAISLSGYEQYF.

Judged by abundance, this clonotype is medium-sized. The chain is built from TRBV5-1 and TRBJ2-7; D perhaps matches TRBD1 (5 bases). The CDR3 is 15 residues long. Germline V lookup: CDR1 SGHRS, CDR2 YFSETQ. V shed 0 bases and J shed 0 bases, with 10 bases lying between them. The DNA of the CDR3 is TGCGCCAGCAGCTTGGAGACAGCGAGCTCCTACGAGCAGTACTTC. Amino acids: CASSLETASSYEQYF.

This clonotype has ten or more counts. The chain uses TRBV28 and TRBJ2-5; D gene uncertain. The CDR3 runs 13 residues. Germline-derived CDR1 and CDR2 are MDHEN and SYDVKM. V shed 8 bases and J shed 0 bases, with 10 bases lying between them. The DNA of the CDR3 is TGTGCCAGCCAGGAGAAATACCAAGAGACCCAGTACTTC. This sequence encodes CASQEKYQETQYF. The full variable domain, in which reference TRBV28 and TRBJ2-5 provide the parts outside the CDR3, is DVKVTQSSRYLVKRTGEKVFLECVQDMDHENMFWYRQDPGLGLRLIYFSYDVKMKEKGDIPEGYSVSREKKERFSLILESASTNQTSMYLCASQEKYQETQYFGPGTRLLVL.

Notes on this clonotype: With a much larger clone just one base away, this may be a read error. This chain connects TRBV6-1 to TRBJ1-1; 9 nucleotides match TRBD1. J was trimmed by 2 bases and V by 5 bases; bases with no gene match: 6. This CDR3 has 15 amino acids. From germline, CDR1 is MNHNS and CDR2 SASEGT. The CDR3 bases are TGTGCCAGCAGTCACGCGGGACAGGGAAACACTGAAGCTTTCTTT. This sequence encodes CASSHAGQGNTEAFF.

CDR3 nucleotides: TGTGCCAGCAGCATAGGTAACAGTCCCTTCAATGAGCAGTTCTTC. Its protein is CASSIGNSPFNEQFF. The V and J genes are TRBV7-8 and TRBJ2-1; the D is unclear. This CDR3 has 15 residues. Trimming took off 5 bases at V and 6 bases at J, with 17 bases between the two ends. Per the germline V gene, CDR1 is SGHVS and CDR2 is FQNEAQ.

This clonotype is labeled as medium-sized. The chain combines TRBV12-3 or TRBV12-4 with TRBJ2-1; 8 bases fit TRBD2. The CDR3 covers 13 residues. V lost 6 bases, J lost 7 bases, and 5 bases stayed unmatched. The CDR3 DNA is TGTGCCAGCAGCACGGGGGGGCGAAATGAGCAGTTCTTC. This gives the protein CASSTGGRNEQFF.

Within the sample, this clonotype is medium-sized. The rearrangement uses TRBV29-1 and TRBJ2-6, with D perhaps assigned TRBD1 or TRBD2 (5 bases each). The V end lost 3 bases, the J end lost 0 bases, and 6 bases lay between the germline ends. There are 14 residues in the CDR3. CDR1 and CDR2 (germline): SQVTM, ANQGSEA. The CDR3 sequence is CSVDGGSGANVLTF. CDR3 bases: TGCAGCGTTGATGGGGGCTCTGGGGCCAACGTCCTGACTTTC.